This TCR beta chain was found in a study of blood T cell repertoires in COVID-19 (TCRdb year 2020). About the investigation overall: ImmuneRACE Cohort 3 recovered participants were defined by two consecutive negative NP/OP PCR tests, healthcare professional clearance, or symptom resolution. A freely available public database, intended as a resource for researchers studying the immune response to SARS-CoV-2, is where the repertoires were released. Nearly every sample came with metadata listing a de-identified subject ID, COVID-19 status, age in years and sex. The dataset comprised deeply sampled blood TCRbeta repertoires from subjects exposed to, actively infected with, or recovered from COVID-19. Samples from collaborators originated in the United States, Italy and Spain and spanned both the acute and convalescent phases of COVID-19. Samples were obtained from the ongoing ImmuneRACE study (first 160 participants) and from 1,254 subjects provided by 6 global collaborators. HLA class I and class II types, where available, came from metadata supplied by the sample provider rather than from assay-based typing. The material from the prospective study consisted of cDNA or gDNA derived from T cells, B-cell-depleted T cells, or PBMCs.

The CDR3 holds 16 amino acids from the cysteine to the phenylalanine. Kept here is only the CDR3 DNA, which spans 48 bases and is read in frame from base 1. Based on the germline V gene, the CDR1 and CDR2 sequences are SGHRS and YFSETQ. Compared with germline, V lacks 4 bases and J lacks 0 bases; bases without a gene match: 7. This clone was detected once. Its binding antigen is unknown. No clone much larger than this one lies a single base away; base qualities are absent. The immunoSEQ Assay, a bias-controlled multiplex PCR, was used to amplify TCRbeta CDR3 regions from genomic DNA. The paper's data handling went like this. The number of nucleated cells in each sample was estimated by amplification of reference gene primers within the assay. To quantify the absolute abundance of each unique TCRbeta CDR3 rearrangement, sequence reads were collapsed and filtered. For each sample, productive Simpson clonality was calculated by taking the square root of Simpson's diversity index across productive rearrangements. TCRdb re-hosts the immuneACCESS table, in-frame sequences only. Its copies lack some clones; in the studies checked, an unresolved V gene accounts for under half of them, and the cause for the rest is not known. The V and J calls and clone size were taken over from that table, and D and trimming were inferred from the DNA. Counted in this sample were roughly 340,000 clones; 70% to 90% of them appeared once. The leading ten clones occupy roughly 2% of the sample.

Study-wide conclusions, independent of this receptor: How much clinical and demographic metadata was included differed by source and by participant, and the metadata was provided uncurated.

Participants in the prospective study were enrolled through a virtual design, were aged about 18 to 89 years, and lived in approximately 24 United States geographic areas. Cohort assignment in the prospective study relied on participant-reported clinical history from a screening survey and a study questionnaire. In the prospective study, mobile phlebotomists collected whole blood, serum and a nasopharyngeal or oropharyngeal swab from each participant. Participants in the prospective study had the option to provide additional blood draws and questionnaires over a roughly two-month period. Blood samples from the prospective study were shipped frozen or at room temperature prior to DNA extraction.

The chain was built from TRBV5-1 and TRBJ2-1; TRBD1 lines up with 7 middle nucleotides. The sequence was collected from a middle-aged man in a cohort exposed to, infected with or recovered from COVID-19 (not recorded which). Sequencing used PBMCs or T cells enriched from blood (not recorded which). This receptor carries the CDR3 CASSVGGAGSYNEQFF. The nucleotide sequence reads TGCGCCAGCAGCGTAGGGGGCGCGGGCTCCTACAATGAGCAGTTCTTC. Full variable domain (CDR3 extended with the reference TRBV5-1 and TRBJ2-1 proteins): KAGVTQTPRYLIKTRGQQVTLSCSPISGHRSVSWYQQTPGQGLQFLFEYFSETQRNKGNFPGRFSGRQFSNSRSEMNVSTLELGDSALYLCASSVGGAGSYNEQFFGPGTRLTVL.